This TCR beta chain was retrieved from a study of blood T cell repertoires in COVID-19. Study-wide background: From T cells, B-cell-depleted T cells, or PBMCs came the material, which was cDNA or gDNA.

Under the authors' procedure: Quantification of nucleated cells was approximated via reference gene primer amplification. Here immunoSEQ multiplex PCR was the method, and the copy in TCRdb shows in-frame clones only, minus some. Clone size and the V and J calls come from that table; the DNA yielded D and trimming. The sample carries roughly 260,000 clones, around 86% recorded once. J gave up 8 bases and V 0 bases, and 8 bases lay outside the gene matches. Germline V gene sequence: CDR1 MNHEY, CDR2 SVGAGI. The CDR3 extends over 15 amino acids. This clonotype was sampled from a middle-aged man who had recovered from COVID-19. Sequencing input: peripheral blood. This chain joins TRBV6-5 and TRBJ1-2, with 8 bases lining up with TRBD1. CDR3 sequence: CASSYSRGRAGGYTF. The CDR3 coding sequence is TGTGCCAGCAGTTACTCCAGGGGGCGGGCCGGCGGCTACACCTTC.